This TCR beta chain was retrieved from a study of cytomegalovirus exposure and HLA in healthy donors. Study in general: From donors who were HLA-typed, an early data release held around 80 million unique TCRs.

PCR amplification relied on 60 Vbeta primers (plus 13 Jbeta primers). Clones were read by immunoSEQ multiplex PCR, and TCRdb kept only the in-frame ones, dropping some. The sample has some 110,000 clones, 80% to 85% seen once. Study-wide results and limits: The records held CMV serostatus as the only immune exposure information. Later on, an analysis showed TCR association rates differing by HLA locus, with DRB1 the most and HLA-C the fewest.

Turning to this clone: What it recognizes is unknown.

The length of the CDR3 is 16 residues. The V gene end was trimmed by 5 bases and the J gene end by 2 bases; junction bases not matched to a gene: 8. Germline lookup yields CDR1 SGHVS and CDR2 FQNEAQ. The sequence came from a man aged 25 to 40 in good health and CMV-seronegative. This chain joins TRBV7-8 and TRBJ1-5, with 8 nucleotides matching TRBD1. The specimen sequenced was PBMCs. As DNA, the CDR3 is TGTGCCAGCAGCGCGGACAGGGCGGGGGGCAATCAGCCCCAGCATTTT. This encodes CASSADRAGGNQPQHF.